One sample yielded the 3 T cell receptor beta chains listed below, sequenced in a study of a mutant IDH1 vaccine in newly diagnosed glioma. Noted time point: week 23, last vaccination. Alongside topical imiquimod, each dose of vaccine comprised 300 ug of mutant IDH1 20-mer peptide. Assay: immunoSEQ multiplex PCR; the TCRdb copy retains only in-frame clones and omits some. The sample has about 82,000 clones; over 75% are singletons. No cognate antigen is known for these TCRs. Sequenced material: PBMCs, taken from a glioma patient whose treatment included an IDH1 peptide vaccine. The receptor source for this set is a young man with glioma. Some clones in this sample may be carry-over from other donors' samples.

The CDR3, as DNA: TGCGCCAGCAGCTTTACCTCAACTAATGAAAAACTGTTTTTT. It is translated as CASSFTSTNEKLFF. The V and J genes are TRBV5-1 and TRBJ1-4; D not certain. Germline assignment: CDR1 SGHRS and CDR2 YFSETQ. The ends were cut back, 2 bases at V and 0 bases at J, with 5 bases in the middle. The CDR3 length is 14 residues.

The chain employs TRBV7-2 and TRBJ1-5; D uncertain. The CDR3 runs to 13 residues. The V end lost 1 base, the J end lost 3 bases, and 4 bases lay between the germline ends. Germline loops: CDR1 SGHTA, CDR2 FQGNSA. CDR3 residues: CASSLEVNQPQHF. DNA for the CDR3: TGTGCCAGCAGCTTAGAAGTCAATCAGCCCCAGCATTTT.

V and J are TRBV2 and TRBJ1-6; 9 nucleotides match TRBD1. The junction had 6 bases not matched to a gene; V was cut back by 6 bases and J by 9 bases. There are 14 residues in the CDR3. From germline, CDR1 is SNHLY and CDR2 FYNNEI. In DNA, the CDR3 is TGTGCCAGCAGCACAGGGGGCAGTCGTTCACCCCTCCACTTT. Amino acid sequence: CASSTGGSRSPLHF. Full variable domain (missing parts from reference TRBV2 and TRBJ1-6): EPEVTQTPSHQVTQMGQEVILRCVPISNHLYFYWYRQILGQKVEFLVSFYNNEISEKSEIFDDQFSVERPDGSNFTLKIRSTKLEDSAMYFCASSTGGSRSPLHFGNGTRLTVT.